A single sample is the source of the 3 T cell receptor beta chains below, sequenced in a study of neurological immune-mediated disorders. In TCRdb, the 5' RACE reads were re-called with MiXCR into one record per CDR3 protein. The repertoire holds tens of thousands of distinct CDR3 sequences, with roughly 13% as singletons. This sample's time point: longitudinal time-point 1 (baseline). The sequencing sample was made of PBMCs. The receptors were gathered from a female donor with HTLV-1-associated myelopathy (HAM/TSP).

In regard to this clonotype: It may be a read error: a sequence one base away is much more abundant. The chain carries TRBV7-9 and TRBJ2-1; D may be TRBD1 (5 bases). CDR3 length: 15 residues. The germline V gene has CDR1 SEHNR and CDR2 FQNEAQ (reference sequence). The CDR3 region has the DNA TGTGCCAGCAGCTTAGGGGTGACAGTAAGAAATGAGAAGTTCTTC. This codes for CASSLGVTVRNEKFF.

This clonotype was picked up many times. The chain recombines TRBV9 with TRBJ2-4; 8 bases match TRBD1. V shed 0 bases, J shed 6 bases, and the junction held 2 bases outside the gene matches. The CDR3 loop spans 14 amino acids. Looked up from germline, CDR1 is SGDLS and CDR2 is YYNGEE. CDR3 nucleotide sequence: TGTGCCAGCAGCGTAGGGACAGGGATAAACATTCAGTACTTC. Amino acids: CASSVGTGINIQYF.

This clonotype was counted many times. The chain couples TRBV11-1 to TRBJ2-6, with 7 bases fitting TRBD1. Germline trimming cut 5 bases from V and 2 bases from J; bases unmatched to any gene: 6. The germline V gene encodes CDR1 SGHAT and CDR2 FQDESV (reference sequence). The CDR3 is 16 residues long. The CDR3 protein is CASSIAGGAGANVLTF. DNA for the CDR3: TGTGCCAGCAGCATTGCAGGGGGAGCTGGGGCCAACGTCCTGACTTTC.